Below, 6 T cell receptor beta chains from the same sample are listed, as sequenced in a study of T cells after yellow fever vaccination (dated by TCRdb to the late 2010s). According to the study, the label for this sample's treatment or condition signals: live attenuated yellow fever vaccine strain. The library was built by means of 5' RACE. The instrument given in TCRdb is Illumina NovaSeq 6000. TCRdb reprocessing: public reads trimmed at Q25 with fastp, clones called with MiXCR, in-frame beta chains kept. Rows are combined by CDR3 protein, so each entry shows the most common genes and DNA. This sample lists 100,000 to 150,000 distinct CDR3 sequences; about 15% were detected once. The top ten hold approximately 39% of the sample. The source was CD8+ T cells sorted from PBMCs, collected 5 days after the yellow fever booster vaccination. The receptors stem from a man between 18 and 35 years old who received the YFV17D yellow fever vaccine.

The chain uses TRBV6-5 and TRBJ2-5, with 12 bases aligning to TRBD2. The CDR3 is made up of 15 amino acids. CDR1 is MNHEY and CDR2 is SVGAGI in the germline V gene. V lost 4 bases to trimming and J lost 2 bases; unmatched junction nucleotides: 2. The CDR3 coding sequence is TGTGCCAGCAGTTCTAGCGGGGGGGAGCAAGAGACCCAGTACTTC. Protein: CASSSSGGEQETQYF.

This sequence joins TRBV7-8 and TRBJ1-3; 11 bases align to TRBD1. The CDR3 has 16 amino acids. Germline CDR1 and CDR2: SGHVS and FQNEAQ. V lost 4 bases, J lost 3 bases, and 5 bases stayed unmatched. CDR3 bases: TGTGCCAGCAGCTCGGGACAGGGGGTTTTTGGAAACACCATATATTTT. The encoded protein is CASSSGQGVFGNTIYF.

This clonotype was observed a handful of times. The rearrangement uses TRBV7-3 and TRBJ2-2; 10 nucleotides match TRBD1. There are 15 residues in the CDR3. The germline V gene encodes CDR1 SGHTA and CDR2 FQGTGA. V shed 5 bases, J shed 5 bases, and the junction held 5 bases outside the gene matches. CDR3 sequence (DNA): TGTGCCAGCAGCCGGGACAGGGGAGGGACCGGGGAGCTGTTTTTT. This encodes CASSRDRGGTGELFF.

This sequence joins TRBV27 and TRBJ2-7; D is ambiguous. Germline-derived CDR1 and CDR2 are MNHEY and SMNVEV (reference sequence). The V end lost 2 bases, the J end lost 4 bases, and 6 bases lay between the germline ends. This CDR3 has 12 amino acids. CDR3 region: CASSLNGYEQYF. CDR3 sequence (DNA): TGTGCCAGCAGTTTAAACGGGTACGAGCAGTACTTC.

The chain employs TRBV4-1 and TRBJ2-5; 7 bases match TRBD2. The V gene end was trimmed by 3 bases and the J gene end by 5 bases; junction bases not matched to a gene: 21. The CDR3 is 19 amino acids. Per the germline V gene, CDR1 is MGHRA and CDR2 is YSYEKL. CDR3 region: CASSQARGGGGSREETQYF. Written as DNA, the CDR3 is TGCGCCAGCAGCCAGGCCAGAGGAGGCGGGGGAAGTCGCGAGGAGACCCAGTACTTC.

V usage is TRBV4-3 and J usage is TRBJ1-6; D is ambiguous. The CDR3 length is 15 residues. V was cut by 1 base and J by 13 bases, with 17 bases left in between. Germline V gene data show CDR1 as LGHNA and CDR2 as YSLEER. CDR3 protein: CASSQGDRANRPLHF. The CDR3, as DNA: TGCGCCAGCAGCCAAGGGGATAGAGCCAACCGCCCCCTCCACTTT.